This record looks at one T cell receptor (beta chain) sequence and its context. This clone showed up just a few times. Its antigen target is currently unknown. The sample holds no much larger clone one base away, and base qualities are not on file. These data come from a study of T cell responses to AZD1222 COVID-19 vaccine (dated by TCRdb to about 2021). Looking at the study overall: AZD1222 recipients with second doses at about 4 weeks or about 12 weeks were pooled, because spike-specific TCR depth and breadth did not differ between schedules. TCR sequencing was performed for roughly 250 trial participants, of whom some 200 were given two doses of AZD1222 and 26 were given two doses of MenACWY control vaccine. Enrollment into the trials was organized by age into subgroups of 18-55, 56-69 and 70-plus years, and those subgroups contained approximately 160, 26 and 62 TCR-sequenced participants, respectively.

The CDR3 regions of human TCRbeta chains were analyzed by immunosequencing. The published analysis was carried out like this. Repertoire TCRs were checked for matches against a reference library of SARS-CoV-2-specific TCRs that had been generated using the MIRA antigen-specificity platform. Breadth meant the fraction of unique TCRs that were SARS-CoV-2-associated, whereas depth meant the fraction of total T cells that were SARS-CoV-2-associated. Using the MIRA data, every spike-specific TCR was mapped to the spike region that the TCR reacted to and assigned to either a CD4 or a CD8 class. Log10-transformed breadth and depth values were compared by one-way ANOVA with Sidak's multiple comparisons tests. TCRdb obtained this table from immuneACCESS and retained in-frame rearrangements with V and J assigned. These tables miss some clones; where compared with another copy, unresolved V genes account for less than half of the shortfall, and the remainder is unexplained. V and J calls plus clone size are reproduced from that table; the DNA served to infer D and trimming. Recorded for this sample are 80,000 to 100,000 clones; over 75% of them occurred a single time. Together, the top ten hold roughly 15% of the sample.

This specimen's time point label, interpreted: baseline before first vaccination. The vaccinee samples were drawn from two UK trials, COV001 and COV002, one of which was a single-blind randomized controlled phase 2/3 trial testing AZD1222 (ChAdOx1 nCoV-19) in healthy adults. For TCRbeta chain sequencing, PBMC samples from trial participants were taken at day 0 and at day 28 after the second dose. Points the paper makes about the study in general: Reportedly, close to half of the unique spike-specific TCRs recognized epitopes lying outside the regions that are mutated in the B.1.351 and B.1.1.7 variants. The 56-69-year group was small, and its depth increase did not reach significance, likely because of low power. Because no day 14 peak-response samples were available, the repertoires could be characterized only after the peak T cell response. Conclusions about previously exposed vaccinees were limited because only six AZD1222 recipients were SARS-CoV-2 seropositive at baseline. A significant rise in spike-specific TCR breadth and depth was observed after two AZD1222 doses relative to day 0 and relative to MenACWY recipients. Vaccine-associated CD4 TCRs spanned the whole spike protein, with dominant responses in regions 160-218 and 743-854. Participants were mostly white British, with more females than males. The authors suggested clonal diversity may have been underestimated.

This specimen was peripheral blood, taken on day 0 of AZD1222 vaccination. This receptor was obtained from an adult in good health.

The sequenced DNA is TGCGCCAGCAGCTCCGGGACAGCGAATTCACCCCTCCACTTT. Its translation reads: CASSSGTANSPLHF. The chain is encoded by TRBV5-1 joined to TRBJ1-6; TRBD1 aligns with 7 central bases. V lost 3 bases and J lost 7 bases, and the count of bases not matched to a germline gene is 4. The CDR3 spans 14 residues, from the cysteine through the phenylalanine. The entry retains the CDR3 DNA only, 42 bases that are in frame from base 1. According to the germline V gene, CDR1 reads SGHRS and CDR2 reads YFSETQ.